Sequencing of this T cell receptor (beta chain) was carried out in a study of cytomegalovirus exposure and HLA in healthy donors. Study-wide findings and caveats: Researchers counted around 160 TCR beta chains as cytomegalovirus-associated.

On this clone: What it binds is not known.

Method: immunoSEQ multiplex PCR; TCRdb's copy keeps in-frame clones and lacks some. This sample yields 55,000 to 85,000 clones, of which around 93% are seen a single time; 1% belongs to the top ten. Germline CDR1 KGHSH, CDR2 LQKENI. The J segment lost 1 base and the V segment lost 5 bases, leaving 9 bases of the junction unmatched. This CDR3 comprises 17 residues. The chain links TRBV18 to TRBJ1-3; 9 nucleotides agree with TRBD1. Input material: PBMCs. This TCR was sampled from a woman between 18 and 30 years old in good health and CMV-seronegative. In nucleotides, the CDR3 is TGTGCCAGCTCAGGACAGGGGAGAGTGGCTTCTGGAAACACCATATATTTT. The encoded protein is CASSGQGRVASGNTIYF.